This TCR beta chain was sequenced during a study of Ad26.COV2.S vaccination and SARS-CoV-2 variants. Findings of the study overall: Spike-specific TCR breadth ran higher among vaccine recipients than placebo recipients. People who got the vaccine or the placebo had similar non-spike TCR breadth. Total T cell responses may have been underestimated by the TCR breadth and depth analyses.

Measured with immunoSEQ multiplex PCR; TCRdb has only the in-frame clones, and not every one. This sample yields roughly 350,000 clones, of which around nine tenths are seen a single time; about 10% belongs to the top ten. Remarks on this clone: Antigen: not known.

The treatment here: about 20 received Ad26.COV2.S at low or high dose, single or two shots; several received placebo; per-sample allocation not given. Day 63 after the first vaccine or placebo injection was the time point for sampling. This CDR3 region has 13 residues. Germline V CDR1 and CDR2: GTSNPN, SVGIG (reference sequence). With 2 bases removed from V and 4 bases from J, the gap between germline ends came to 11 bases. This sequence joins TRBV30 and TRBJ1-2, with D perhaps matching TRBD1 (5 bases). The TCR originated in a person aged 18 to 65 who received the Ad26.COV2.S COVID-19 vaccine or a placebo. The material sequenced was peripheral blood, taken in a trial of Ad26.COV2.S vaccine versus placebo. The DNA for the CDR3 is TGTGCCTGGAGTCGTGTGACAGTCTATGGCTACACCTTC. It is translated as CAWSRVTVYGYTF.